The 18 T cell receptor beta chains in this list originate from one sample, sequenced in a study of monozygotic twins with inflammatory bowel disease. TCRdb derives one entry per CDR3 protein from the 5' RACE reads, leaving out DNA. There are more than 300,000 distinct CDR3 sequences in the sample, with roughly 5.2% held by the top ten. The specimen was blood. The receptors stem from a human donor with ulcerative colitis or Crohn's disease, or a healthy co-twin of an affected twin (not recorded which).

V gene TRBV5-6 combines with J gene TRBJ2-1; lacking DNA, the TRBD2 call made by TCRdb goes unchecked. The CDR3 extends over 16 amino acids. Germline assignment: CDR1 SGHDT and CDR2 YYEEEE. The CDR3 is CASSWAGLAAYNEQFF.

The chain employs TRBV28 and TRBJ2-7; as DNA is missing, the TRBD1 call by TCRdb cannot be tested. The CDR3 has 14 amino acids. Germline CDR1 MDHEN, CDR2 SYDVKM. CDR3 sequence: CASSSPGQGNEQYF.

The rearrangement links TRBV10-3 to TRBJ2-1; without DNA, the TCRdb call of TRBD2 cannot be checked. Germline V lookup: CDR1 ENHRY, CDR2 SYGVKD. The CDR3 contains 15 residues. CDR3 amino acids: CAISESSGGANEQFF.

The rearrangement joins TRBV24-1 to TRBJ2-1; TCRdb gives TRBD2 as the D gene, but with no DNA this cannot be confirmed. Germline-derived CDR1 and CDR2 are KGHDR and SFDVKD. CDR3 size: 19 residues. CDR3 sequence: CATSDWGTSGRAVYNEQFF.

The chain recombines TRBV4-2 with TRBJ1-5; the D call from TCRdb, TRBD1, cannot be confirmed without DNA. The CDR3 covers 15 residues. The germline CDR1 and CDR2 sequences are LGHNA and YNFKEQ. The CDR3 loop is CASSQEVPSGQPQHF.

The chain is built from TRBV7-9 and TRBJ2-1; the TRBD1 assignment by TCRdb is unverifiable without DNA. Germline CDR1 reads SEHNR; CDR2 reads FQNEAQ (reference sequence). The CDR3 has 15 residues. CDR3 loop: CASSLASPTYNEQFF. Full variable domain (remainder filled in from reference TRBV7-9 and TRBJ2-1): DTGVSQNPRHKITKRGQNVTFRCDPISEHNRLYWYRQTLGQGPEFLTYFQNEAQLEKSRLLSDRFSAERPKGSFSTLEIQRTEQGDSAMYLCASSLASPTYNEQFFGPGTRLTVL.

This chain links TRBV3-1 with TRBJ1-1; the TCRdb D gene call, TRBD1, has no DNA to confirm it. The germline V gene encodes CDR1 LGHDT and CDR2 YNNKEL (reference sequence). CDR3 length equals 15 residues. CDR3: CASSRTGHQNTEAFF. Based on the CDR3 plus reference TRBV3-1 and TRBJ1-1, the full variable domain is DTAVSQTPKYLVTQMGNDKSIKCEQNLGHDTMYWYKQDSKKFLKIMFSYNNKELIINETVPNRFSPKSPDKAHLNLHINSLELGDSAVYFCASSRTGHQNTEAFFGQGTRLTVV.

V and J are TRBV12-3 or TRBV12-4 and TRBJ1-2; TCRdb gives TRBD1 as the D gene, but with no DNA this cannot be confirmed. The CDR3 consists of 13 residues. Here the CDR3 reads CASTVWGRDGYTF.

V usage is TRBV11-2 and J usage is TRBJ1-2; TCRdb selects TRBD1, and the lack of DNA leaves this call unchecked. This CDR3 contains 14 residues. Germline V CDR1 and CDR2: SGHAT, FQNNGV. The CDR3 spells CASSSGPGHYGYTF. Full variable domain (remainder filled in from reference TRBV11-2 and TRBJ1-2): EAGVAQSPRYKIIEKRQSVAFWCNPISGHATLYWYQQILGQGPKLLIQFQNNGVVDDSQLPKDRFSAERLKGVDSTLKIQPAKLEDSAVYLCASSSGPGHYGYTFGSGTRLTVV.

The rearrangement joins TRBV7-9 to TRBJ2-3; TCRdb reports TRBD2, a call that lacks DNA to check it against. The germline CDR1 and CDR2 sequences are SEHNR and FQNEAQ (reference sequence). This CDR3 has 15 residues. The CDR3 loop reads CASSPSRAPTDTQYF.

This chain links TRBV7-2 with TRBJ2-3; absent DNA, TCRdb's TRBD1 call cannot be checked. Per the germline V gene, CDR1 is SGHTA and CDR2 is FQGNSA. CDR3 length: 14 amino acids. CDR3: CASSLGGAAHTQYF.

The gene calls are TRBV7-9 and TRBJ2-4. Germline CDR1 is SEHNR and CDR2 is FQNEAQ (reference sequence). The CDR3 length is 17 residues. CDR3 sequence: CASSLALWEEAKNIQYF.

This chain uses TRBV27 with TRBJ1-5; there is no DNA to check the TCRdb D call of TRBD1. The CDR3 runs to 14 residues. Germline V gene data show CDR1 as MNHEY and CDR2 as SMNVEV (reference sequence). The CDR3: CASSPRGSNQPQHF.

This chain connects TRBV28 to TRBJ1-1. Germline lookup yields CDR1 MDHEN and CDR2 SYDVKM. The CDR3 runs to 15 residues. The CDR3: CASSLSSGGRVEAFF.

The chain joins TRBV6-5 to TRBJ2-6; TCRdb outputs TRBD1, but without DNA this stays unchecked. This CDR3 contains 15 residues. CDR1 and CDR2 from the germline V gene are MNHEY and SVGAGI. The chain's CDR3 is CASRLAGSGANVLTF.

The rearrangement links TRBV11-2 to TRBJ1-1; TCRdb outputs TRBD1, but without DNA this stays unchecked. The CDR3 loop spans 16 amino acids. CDR1 SGHAT and CDR2 FQNNGV come from the germline V gene. The CDR3 loop reads CASSFPPQDRNTEAFF.

The CDR3 is CASSPGQGAYEQYF. The rearrangement uses TRBV7-9 and TRBJ2-7; the D gene TCRdb calls, TRBD1, cannot be checked with no DNA. This CDR3 spans 14 amino acids. Germline V gene lookup returns CDR1 SEHNR and CDR2 FQNEAQ (reference sequence).

The chain uses TRBV7-9 and TRBJ2-5; TCRdb designates TRBD1, a call that cannot be tested without DNA. The germline V gene has CDR1 SEHNR and CDR2 FQNEAQ (reference sequence). The CDR3 contains 13 residues. CDR3 protein: CASGVYSGETQYF.